This T cell receptor (beta chain) was captured by sequencing in a study of blood T cell repertoires in COVID-19. Study context: Specimens from acute and convalescent COVID-19 originated in the United States, Italy and Spain. The analysed material was cDNA or gDNA that came from T cells, B-cell-depleted T cells, or PBMCs.

Trimming left V 0 bases short and J 4 bases short, with 9 bases between. CDR1 is MNHNY and CDR2 is SVGAGI in the germline V gene (reference sequence). The CDR3 spans 14 residues. Clinical history as reported by participants underpinned cohort assignment. Authors' methods: The authors estimated nucleated cell counts from reference gene primer amplification. Generated by immunoSEQ multiplex PCR, the TCRdb table keeps only in-frame clones and is missing some. V and J calls and clone size come straight from that table; D and trimming were deduced from the DNA. The table shows about 280,000 clones, with around 84% occurring only once.

J is TRBJ1-1 and V is TRBV6-6; D gene uncertain. The TCR sequence derives from a woman between 50 and 59 years old who had recovered from COVID-19. Specimen: PBMCs or T cells enriched from blood (not recorded which). The CDR3 DNA is TGTGCCAGCAGTTACTCGATGGTCGGCACTGAAGCTTTCTTT. It codes for CASSYSMVGTEAFF.